A selection of T cell receptor beta chains follows, all from one sample in a study of shared clonotypes between healthy human individuals. Profiling relied on immunoSEQ multiplex PCR, and the TCRdb table lists in-frame clones only, not all of them. The sample consists of about 1.9 million clones, roughly 93% of them appearing once. Sequenced material: naive CD8+ T cells from PBMCs. These receptors originate from a man aged 18 to 30 in good health. Some clones in this sample may be carry-over from other donors' samples. CDR3s include the opening cysteine and the closing phenylalanine or tryptophan. The order of the fields is clone size, J gene, D gene, V gene, CDR3 protein, CDR3 DNA. D genes are given only for firm matches. A clone size is listed for some rows: how often the clone was seen (once, few, many), or a class if it is expanded.

>few|TRBJ2-5|NA|TRBV7-9
CASSPLGLGETQYF
TGTGCCAGCAGCCCACTGGGGCTTGGAGAGACCCAGTACTTC
>NA|TRBJ2-3|NA|TRBV6-6
CASSYPSTDTQYF
TGTGCCAGCAGTTACCCTAGCACAGATACGCAGTATTTT
>NA|TRBJ2-7|NA|TRBV28
CASSPRTGGPYEQYF
TGTGCCAGCAGTCCAAGGACCGGGGGGCCCTACGAGCAGTACTTC
>NA|TRBJ2-1|TRBD2|TRBV7-9
CASSPRAGGPGGEQFF
TGTGCCAGCAGCCCGCGAGCGGGAGGGCCGGGGGGTGAGCAGTTCTTC
>NA|TRBJ2-2|NA|TRBV9
CASSVVRDNTGELFF
TGTGCCAGCAGCGTAGTGAGGGATAACACCGGGGAGCTGTTTTTT
>NA|TRBJ2-7|TRBD1|TRBV19
CASSQGVGLATAYEQYF
TGTGCCAGTAGCCAGGGGGTGGGGTTGGCAACAGCCTACGAGCAGTACTTC
>once|TRBJ2-2|NA|TRBV27
CASSPWGLFTGELFF
TGTGCCAGCAGTCCCTGGGGGCTCTTCACCGGGGAGCTGTTTTTT
>NA|TRBJ2-1|TRBD2|TRBV11-3
CASSLRTSGRYNEQFF
TGTGCCAGCAGCCTCCGGACTAGCGGGAGGTACAATGAGCAGTTCTTC
>NA|TRBJ2-1|TRBD2|TRBV10-3
CAVLAGGNEQFF
TGTGCCGTACTAGCGGGGGGCAATGAGCAGTTCTTC
>NA|TRBJ2-2|NA|TRBV4-1
CASSQESRYTNTGELFF
TGCGCCAGCAGCCAGGAAAGCAGATATACTAACACCGGGGAGCTGTTTTTT
>few|TRBJ1-2|NA|TRBV27
CATGEQNRITNYGYTF
TGTGCCACCGGGGAACAGAACAGGATTACTAACTATGGCTACACCTTC